This paragraph reports one TCR beta chain. Its antigen is undetermined. CDR3 length equals 14 residues. Per the germline V gene, CDR1 is SGDLS and CDR2 is YYNGEE. V dropped 4 bases and J dropped 10 bases, with 20 bases sitting between them. The sample comes from a study of cytomegalovirus exposure and HLA in healthy donors. Study results and caveats: The study labeled about 160 TCR beta chains cytomegalovirus-associated.

The PCR had 60 Vbeta and 13 Jbeta primers. Libraries were prepared by immunoSEQ multiplex PCR; TCRdb keeps only in-frame clonotypes and omits some of them. The sample has about 190,000 clones. V gene TRBV9 combines with J gene TRBJ1-1; tentatively, D is TRBD1 (5 bases). This receptor was identified in a man in his thirties or forties in good health and CMV-seronegative. The sequenced sample consisted of PBMCs. CDR3 nucleotides: TGTGCCAGCAGCCCCGGGGAGGCAGGGCAAGGAGCTTTCTTT. Residues: CASSPGEAGQGAFF. Looking up the rest from reference TRBV9 and TRBJ1-1 gives the full variable domain: DSGVTQTPKHLITATGQRVTLRCSPRSGDLSVYWYQQSLDQGLQFLIQYYNGEERAKGNILERFSAQQFPDLHSELNLSSLELGDSALYFCASSPGEAGQGAFFGQGTRLTVV.